This TCR beta chain was identified in a study of somatic mutations in cytotoxic T cells in rheumatoid arthritis (dated by TCRdb to 2016 to 2017). Notes on the research overall: Some T-cell populations stained with V beta antibodies were sorted by flow on a FACSAria II or Sony SH800 to nearly 100% purity, with sorted V beta1+ cells additionally subjected to TCRB sequencing. Median age was essentially the same in the patient group and the control group. To characterize clonality, the study used TCRB deep sequencing while asking whether somatic mutations are carried by expanded CD8+ T-cell clones in newly diagnosed, untreated rheumatoid arthritis. TCRB deep sequencing was performed for 55 to 65 rheumatoid arthritis patients and about 20 healthy controls.

About this clone itself: What this receptor recognizes is not known. Per-nucleotide qualities are absent, and no much larger clonotype sits a single base away.

With a median age of approximately 50 years (range roughly 20-75) and 55% female, the healthy controls consisted of 20 blood donors whose buffy coats were used. CD4+ and CD8+ cells were isolated by positive magnetic bead selection on an AutoMACS, and purity was checked by flow cytometry. Isolation of peripheral blood mononuclear cells was done through Ficoll-Paque PLUS density gradient separation. Using Nucleospin Tissue or Tissue XS kits, DNA was extracted from CD4-enriched, CD8-enriched or PBMC samples, with quantification by a Qubit 2.0 fluorometer. From a lookup of the germline V gene (reference sequence), CDR1 and CDR2 are LNHDA and SQIVND. Its CDR3 holds 17 amino acids, cysteine through phenylalanine. Only the CDR3 DNA stays, 51 bases, in frame from base 1. Trimmed from V: 0 bases; trimmed from J: 8 bases; junction bases lacking a gene match: 12. What the research found in general, with its limitations: The largest CD8+ clone made up more than 20% of CD8+ cells in about an eighth of the 65 patients, and blood and synovial fluid shared several identical CD8+ TCRB sequences. Viral specificity could not be ruled out by absence from virus-specific databases, and the antigen targets of the expanded CD8+ clones remained unknown. CD8+ clonality increased with age in patients (Spearman r ≈ 0.5) but not in healthy controls. Rheumatoid arthritis patients and age-matched healthy controls did not significantly differ in CD8+ T-cell clonality. No adjustment for multiple comparisons was made for the slight TRBV07 underrepresentation in patients.

Genomic DNA underwent TCRB CDR3 sequencing using the immunoSEQ assay. Regarding the original processing steps: Only productive TCRB rearrangements were included in the analyses. Clonality was calculated as a Shannon entropy-based productive clonality index, and a clone was defined by a unique TCRB CDR3 sequence. Repertoire overlap between two samples was calculated from the template counts of each clone relative to total templates per sample. V-gene usage measured by flow cytometry correlated with TCRB sequencing V-gene usage, with a Spearman r of 0.6 to 0.7. In its TCRdb copy, this immuneACCESS table keeps in-frame sequences only and misses some clones. Where compared with another copy, unresolved V genes explain less than half of these, and the others have no known cause. D and trimming come from the DNA, and the V and J calls and clone size come from that table. The sample data list fewer than 20,000 clones, and over 70% of these were observed just once. The ten largest clones capture approximately 20% of the sample.

Sequenced input: CD8+ T cells sorted from blood. The sequence joins TRBV19 to TRBJ2-1, and 8 junctional nucleotides match TRBD2. The receptor was derived from a woman aged 55 to 70 in good health. The CDR3 protein sequence reads: CASSIDSGAGGTDEQFF. The DNA is TGTGCCAGTAGTATAGATTCAGGGGCGGGAGGCACCGATGAGCAGTTCTTC.